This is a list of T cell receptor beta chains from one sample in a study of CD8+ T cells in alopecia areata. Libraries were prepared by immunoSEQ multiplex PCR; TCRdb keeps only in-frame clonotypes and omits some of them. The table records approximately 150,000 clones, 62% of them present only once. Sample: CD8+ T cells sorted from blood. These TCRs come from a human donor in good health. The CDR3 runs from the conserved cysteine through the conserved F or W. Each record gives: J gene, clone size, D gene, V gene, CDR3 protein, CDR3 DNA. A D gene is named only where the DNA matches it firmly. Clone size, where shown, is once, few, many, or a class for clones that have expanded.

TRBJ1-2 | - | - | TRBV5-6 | CASSLGGSGDSYGYTF | TGTGCCAGCAGCTTGGGAGGCTCCGGGGACTCCTATGGCTACACCTTC
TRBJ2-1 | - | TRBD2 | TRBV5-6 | CASSLLAGPNEQFF | TGTGCCAGCAGCTTGCTAGCGGGGCCTAATGAGCAGTTCTTC
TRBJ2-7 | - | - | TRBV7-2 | CASSLQGASYEQYF | TGTGCCAGCAGCTTACAGGGCGCCTCCTACGAGCAGTACTTC
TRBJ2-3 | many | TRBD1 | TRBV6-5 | CASRAGTGVTDTQYF | TGTGCCAGCAGGGCCGGGACAGGGGTGACAGATACGCAGTATTTT
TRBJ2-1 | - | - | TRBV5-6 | CASSPSGTQPYNEQFF | TGTGCCAGCAGCCCGTCGGGGACCCAGCCATACAATGAGCAGTTCTTC
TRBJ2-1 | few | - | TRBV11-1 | CASSLAGDGAPYNEQFF | TGTGCCAGCAGCTTAGCGGGGGACGGAGCTCCCTACAATGAGCAGTTCTTC
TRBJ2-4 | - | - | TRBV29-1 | CSVEDLGDIAKNIQYF | TGCAGCGTTGAAGATCTAGGGGATATAGCCAAAAACATTCAGTACTTC
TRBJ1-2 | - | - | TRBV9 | CASRVQGSYGYTF | TGTGCCAGCAGAGTACAGGGCAGCTATGGCTACACCTTC
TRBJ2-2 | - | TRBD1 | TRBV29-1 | CSVNGQGGTGELFF | TGCAGCGTCAATGGACAGGGGGGCACCGGGGAGCTGTTTTTT
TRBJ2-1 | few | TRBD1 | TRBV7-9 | CASSDSTGVDNEQFF | TGTGCCAGCAGCGATTCTACAGGGGTTGACAATGAGCAGTTCTTC
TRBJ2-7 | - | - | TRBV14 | CASSLEGWVGYEQYF | TGTGCCAGCAGCCTTGAAGGTTGGGTCGGCTACGAGCAGTACTTC
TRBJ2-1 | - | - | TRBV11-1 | CACSSLANPYNEQFF | TGTGCCTGCTCCTCTCTTGCCAATCCCTACAATGAGCAGTTCTTC
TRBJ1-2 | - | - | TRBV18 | CASSLTVPPTYGYTF | TGTGCCAGCTCACTCACAGTACCGCCAACCTATGGCTACACCTTC
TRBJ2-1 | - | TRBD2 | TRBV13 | CASSPGLAGEQFF | TGTGCCAGCAGCCCGGGACTAGCGGGAGAGCAGTTCTTC
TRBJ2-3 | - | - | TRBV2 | CASSETRSTDTQYF | TGTGCCAGCAGTGAGACCCGAAGCACAGATACGCAGTATTTT
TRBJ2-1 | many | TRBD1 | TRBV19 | CASSDGQGYGSYNEQFF | TGTGCCAGTAGCGACGGACAGGGGTACGGGTCCTACAATGAGCAGTTCTTC
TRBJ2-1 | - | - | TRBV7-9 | CASSLMGLMNYNEQFF | TGTGCCAGCAGCTTAATGGGGCTAATGAACTACAATGAGCAGTTCTTC
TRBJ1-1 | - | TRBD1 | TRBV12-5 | CASGFNRGNTEAFF | TGTGCTAGTGGTTTTAACAGGGGAAACACTGAAGCTTTCTTT
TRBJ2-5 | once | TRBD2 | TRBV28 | CASSHESGIRTSGPQETQYF | TGTGCCAGCAGCCACGAATCAGGGATACGGACTAGCGGACCACAAGAGACCCAGTACTTC
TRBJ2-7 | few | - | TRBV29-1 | CSVVWQSSYEQYF | TGCAGCGTTGTCTGGCAGTCCTCCTACGAGCAGTACTTC
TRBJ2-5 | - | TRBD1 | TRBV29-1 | CSACNPQGVDETQYF | TGCAGCGCCTGCAACCCTCAGGGGGTAGACGAGACCCAGTACTTC
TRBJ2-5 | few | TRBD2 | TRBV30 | CAWSPSGRVYETQYF | TGTGCCTGGAGCCCTAGCGGGAGGGTTTATGAGACCCAGTACTTC
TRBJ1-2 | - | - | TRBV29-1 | CSVEGRNGYTF | TGCAGCGTTGAGGGGAGGAATGGCTACACCTTC
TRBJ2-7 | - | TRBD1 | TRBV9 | CASSSRQGGYEQYF | TGTGCCAGCAGCTCCCGACAGGGGGGTTACGAGCAGTACTTC
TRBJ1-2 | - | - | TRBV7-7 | CASSSGTRDGYTF | TGTGCTAGCAGCTCCGGGACACGAGATGGCTACACCTTC
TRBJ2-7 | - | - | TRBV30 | CAWRDRRDEQYF | TGTGCCTGGAGGGACCGGCGGGACGAGCAGTACTTC
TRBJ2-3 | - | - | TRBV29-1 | CSVDFFGARTDTQYF | TGCAGCGTTGATTTTTTCGGGGCGAGGACAGATACGCAGTATTTT
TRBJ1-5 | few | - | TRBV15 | CATSRETLNQPQHF | TGTGCCACCAGCAGAGAGACACTCAATCAGCCCCAGCATTTT
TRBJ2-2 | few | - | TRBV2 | CASSFNPNRADTGELFF | TGTGCCAGCTCCTTTAACCCTAACAGAGCGGACACCGGGGAGCTGTTTTTT
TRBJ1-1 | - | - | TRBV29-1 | CSVRSGAGEAFF | TGCAGCGTCCGAAGCGGGGCAGGGGAAGCTTTCTTT
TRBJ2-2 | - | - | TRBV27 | CASSSLGRTGELFF | TGTGCCAGCAGTTCGCTGGGACGCACCGGGGAGCTGTTTTTT
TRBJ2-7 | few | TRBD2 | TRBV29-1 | CSVPAGLAGVQYF | TGCAGCGTACCCGCGGGACTAGCGGGAGTGCAGTACTTC
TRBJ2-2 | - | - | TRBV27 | CASSLGANTGELFF | TGTGCCAGCAGTTTAGGGGCGAACACCGGGGAGCTGTTTTTT
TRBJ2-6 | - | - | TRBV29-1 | CSVEVRGRASTSGANVLTF | TGCAGCGTTGAAGTTCGGGGCAGGGCCTCAACCTCTGGGGCCAACGTCCTGACTTTC
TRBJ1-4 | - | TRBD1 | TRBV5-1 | CASKNGQGSEKLFF | TGCGCCAGCAAGAATGGACAGGGTAGTGAAAAACTGTTTTTT
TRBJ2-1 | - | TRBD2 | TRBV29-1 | CSVEDRGLGAYEQFF | TGCAGCGTTGAAGACCGAGGACTAGGGGCGTACGAGCAGTTCTTC
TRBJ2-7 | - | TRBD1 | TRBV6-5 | CASSLPGQGEQYF | TGTGCCAGCAGTCTGCCGGGACAGGGAGAGCAGTACTTC
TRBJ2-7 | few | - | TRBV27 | CASSLGSEQYF | TGTGCCAGCAGTCTGGGATCGGAGCAGTACTTC
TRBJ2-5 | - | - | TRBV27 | CASSLNGAVRETQYF | TGTGCCAGCAGTTTAAACGGGGCAGTTCGGGAGACCCAGTACTTC
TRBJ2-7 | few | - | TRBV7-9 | CASSSGSSYEQYF | TGTGCCAGCAGCTCAGGAAGCTCCTACGAGCAGTACTTC
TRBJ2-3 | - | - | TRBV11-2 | CASSLEARATDTQYF | TGTGCCAGCAGCTTAGAGGCCAGGGCTACAGATACGCAGTATTTT
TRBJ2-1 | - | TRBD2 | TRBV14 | CASSGRGLRLAGEAYNEQFF | TGTGCCAGCAGCGGAAGGGGACTCCGACTAGCGGGAGAGGCCTACAATGAGCAGTTCTTC
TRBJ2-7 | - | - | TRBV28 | CASSLTESYEQYF | TGTGCCAGCAGTTTGACAGAGTCCTACGAGCAGTACTTC
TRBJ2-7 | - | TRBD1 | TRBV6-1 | CASSSTGDSSYEQYF | TGTGCCAGCAGCTCCACCGGGGACAGCTCCTACGAGCAGTACTTC
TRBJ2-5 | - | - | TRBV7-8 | CASSLVQEYQETQYF | TGTGCCAGCAGCTTAGTACAGGAGTACCAAGAGACCCAGTACTTC
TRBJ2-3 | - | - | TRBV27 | CASRTPSTDTQYF | TGTGCCAGCAGGACACCGAGCACAGATACGCAGTATTTT
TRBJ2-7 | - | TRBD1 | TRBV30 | CAWSGIRTGDSYEQYF | TGTGCCTGGAGTGGGATCCGGACAGGGGATTCCTACGAGCAGTACTTC
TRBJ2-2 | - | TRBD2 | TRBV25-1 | CASSESPSGTGELFF | TGTGCCAGCAGTGAATCACCTAGCGGCACCGGGGAGCTGTTTTTT
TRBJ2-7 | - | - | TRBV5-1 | CASSLALSLSYEQYF | TGCGCCAGCAGCTTGGCCTTAAGTCTATCCTACGAGCAGTACTTC
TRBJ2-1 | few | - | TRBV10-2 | CASTGTESSYNEQFF | TGCGCCAGCACAGGGACGGAGAGCTCCTACAATGAGCAGTTCTTC
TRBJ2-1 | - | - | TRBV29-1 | CSVLRPYNEQFF | TGCAGCGTCTTGAGACCCTACAATGAGCAGTTCTTC
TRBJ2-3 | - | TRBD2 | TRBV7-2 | CASSFLLAGGPGDTQYF | TGTGCCAGCAGCTTTTTACTAGCGGGAGGGCCAGGAGATACGCAGTATTTT
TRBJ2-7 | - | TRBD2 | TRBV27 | CASSPAILAGGVEQYF | TGTGCCAGCAGTCCCGCCATACTAGCGGGAGGGGTCGAGCAGTACTTC
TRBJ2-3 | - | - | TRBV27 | CASSFSDSADTQYF | TGTGCCAGCAGTTTCTCCGACAGTGCCGATACGCAGTATTTT
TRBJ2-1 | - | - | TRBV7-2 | CASSSVVENEQFF | TGTGCCAGCAGCTCGGTGGTAGAAAATGAGCAGTTCTTC